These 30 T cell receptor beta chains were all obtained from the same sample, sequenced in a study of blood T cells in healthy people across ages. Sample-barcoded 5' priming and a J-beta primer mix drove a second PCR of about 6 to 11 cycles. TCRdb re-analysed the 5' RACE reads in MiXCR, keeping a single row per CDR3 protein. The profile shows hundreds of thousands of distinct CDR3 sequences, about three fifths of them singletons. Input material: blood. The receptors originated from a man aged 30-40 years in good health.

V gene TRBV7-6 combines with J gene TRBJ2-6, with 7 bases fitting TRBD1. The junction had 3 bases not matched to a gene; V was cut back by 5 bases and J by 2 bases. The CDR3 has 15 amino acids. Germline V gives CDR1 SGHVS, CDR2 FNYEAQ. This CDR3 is CASSQTGAGANVLTF. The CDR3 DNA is TGTGCCAGCAGCCAAACAGGGGCTGGGGCCAACGTCCTGACTTTC.

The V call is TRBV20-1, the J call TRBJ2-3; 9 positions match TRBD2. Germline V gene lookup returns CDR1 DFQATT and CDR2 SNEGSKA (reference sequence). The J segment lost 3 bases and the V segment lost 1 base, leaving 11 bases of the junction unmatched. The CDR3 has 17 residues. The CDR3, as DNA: TGCAGTGCTAGAGTCCTGGAGGCTAGCGGGGTTACAGATACGCAGTATTTT. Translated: CSARVLEASGVTDTQYF.

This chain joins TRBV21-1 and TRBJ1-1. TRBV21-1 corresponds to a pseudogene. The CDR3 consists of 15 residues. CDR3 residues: CASSKPPPGNTEAFF. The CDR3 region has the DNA TGTGCCAGCAGCAAACCTCCGCCAGGGAACACTGAAGCTTTCTTT.

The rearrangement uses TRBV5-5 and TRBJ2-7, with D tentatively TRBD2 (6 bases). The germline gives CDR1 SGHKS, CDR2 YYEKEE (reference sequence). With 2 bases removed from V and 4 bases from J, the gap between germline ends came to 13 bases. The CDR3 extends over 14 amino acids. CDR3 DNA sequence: TGTGCCAGCAGCTTTGGGCCGCGGGGTTACGAGCAGTACTTC. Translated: CASSFGPRGYEQYF.

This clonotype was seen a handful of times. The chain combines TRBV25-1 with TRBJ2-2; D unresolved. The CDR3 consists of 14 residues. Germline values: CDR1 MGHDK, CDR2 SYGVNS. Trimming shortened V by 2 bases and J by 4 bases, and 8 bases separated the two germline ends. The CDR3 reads CASSEQVSTGELFF. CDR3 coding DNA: TGTGCCAGCAGTGAACAGGTTTCCACCGGGGAGCTGTTTTTT. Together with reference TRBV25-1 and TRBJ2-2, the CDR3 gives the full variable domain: EADIYQTPRYLVIGTGKKITLECSQTMGHDKMYWYQQDPGMELHLIHYSYGVNSTEKGDLSSESTVSRIRTEHFPLTLESARPSHTSQYLCASSEQVSTGELFFGEGSRLTVL.

The CDR3 sequence: CASSEGGGNGYTF. The CDR3 coding sequence is TGTGCCAGCAGCGAAGGGGGCGGGAATGGCTACACCTTC. The chain joins TRBV12-3 or TRBV12-4 to TRBJ1-2; 7 positions match TRBD1. With V trimmed by 6 bases and J by 6 bases, 7 bases remained unmatched. The CDR3 extends over 13 amino acids.

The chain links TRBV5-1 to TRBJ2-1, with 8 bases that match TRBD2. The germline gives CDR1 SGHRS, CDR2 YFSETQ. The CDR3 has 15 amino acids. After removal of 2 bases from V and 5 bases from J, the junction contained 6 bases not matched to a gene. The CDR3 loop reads CASSFVSGTDNEQFF. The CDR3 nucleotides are TGCGCCAGCAGCTTCGTTAGCGGGACGGACAATGAGCAGTTCTTC.

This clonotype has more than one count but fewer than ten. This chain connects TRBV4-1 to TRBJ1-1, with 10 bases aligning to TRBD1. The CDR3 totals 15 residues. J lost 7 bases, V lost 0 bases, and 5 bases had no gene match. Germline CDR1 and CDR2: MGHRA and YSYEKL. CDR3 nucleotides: TGCGCCAGCAGCCAAGAAGGGACAGGGGCTGTTGAAGCTTTCTTT. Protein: CASSQEGTGAVEAFF.

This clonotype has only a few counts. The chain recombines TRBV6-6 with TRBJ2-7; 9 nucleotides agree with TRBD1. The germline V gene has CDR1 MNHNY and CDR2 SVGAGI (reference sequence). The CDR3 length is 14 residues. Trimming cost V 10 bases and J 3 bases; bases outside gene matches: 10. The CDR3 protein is CAISTRTGVYEQYF. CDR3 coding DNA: TGTGCCATCTCGACTAGGACAGGGGTCTACGAGCAGTACTTC.

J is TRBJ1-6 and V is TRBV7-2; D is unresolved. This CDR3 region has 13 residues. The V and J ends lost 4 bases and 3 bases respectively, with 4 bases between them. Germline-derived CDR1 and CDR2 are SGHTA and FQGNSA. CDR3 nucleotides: TGTGCCAGCAGCTATTTCTATAATTCACCCCTCCACTTT. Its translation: CASSYFYNSPLHF.

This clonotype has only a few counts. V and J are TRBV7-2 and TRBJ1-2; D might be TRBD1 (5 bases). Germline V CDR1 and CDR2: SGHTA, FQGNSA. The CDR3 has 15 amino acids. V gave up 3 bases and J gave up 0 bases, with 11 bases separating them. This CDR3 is CASSFGTETNYGYTF. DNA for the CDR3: TGTGCCAGCAGCTTCGGGACGGAGACTAACTATGGCTACACCTTC.

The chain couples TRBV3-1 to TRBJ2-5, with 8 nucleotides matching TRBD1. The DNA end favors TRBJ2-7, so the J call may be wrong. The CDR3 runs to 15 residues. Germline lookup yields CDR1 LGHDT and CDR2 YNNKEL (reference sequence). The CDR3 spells CASSHGTGGFDEQYF. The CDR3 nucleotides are TGTGCCAGCAGCCATGGGACAGGAGGTTTCGACGAGCAGTACTTC.

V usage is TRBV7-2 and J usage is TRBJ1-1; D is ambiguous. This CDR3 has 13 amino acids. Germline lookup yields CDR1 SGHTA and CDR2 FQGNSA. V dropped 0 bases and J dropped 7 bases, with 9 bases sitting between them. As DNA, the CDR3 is TGTGCCAGCAGCTTAGCAGGCCCACTTGAAGCTTTCTTT. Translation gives CASSLAGPLEAFF.

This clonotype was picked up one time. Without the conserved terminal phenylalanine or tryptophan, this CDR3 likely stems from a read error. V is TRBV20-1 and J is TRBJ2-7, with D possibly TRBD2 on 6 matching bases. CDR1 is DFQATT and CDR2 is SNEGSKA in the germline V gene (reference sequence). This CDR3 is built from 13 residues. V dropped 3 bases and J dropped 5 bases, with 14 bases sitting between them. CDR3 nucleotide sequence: TGCAGTGCTAGTGTTCAGGCGGGGAACGAGCAGTACTAC. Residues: CSASVQAGNEQYY.

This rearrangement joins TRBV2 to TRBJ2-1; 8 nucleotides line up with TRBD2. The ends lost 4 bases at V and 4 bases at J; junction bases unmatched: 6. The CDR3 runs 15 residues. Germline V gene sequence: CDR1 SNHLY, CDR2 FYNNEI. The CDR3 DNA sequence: TGTGCCAGCAGTGGAGGGTCTAGCGGGTACAATGAGCAGTTCTTC. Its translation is CASSGGSSGYNEQFF.

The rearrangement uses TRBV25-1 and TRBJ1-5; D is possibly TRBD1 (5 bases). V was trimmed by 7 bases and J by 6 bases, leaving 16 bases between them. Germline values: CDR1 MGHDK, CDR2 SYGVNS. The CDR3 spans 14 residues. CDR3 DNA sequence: TGTGCCAGCACCGGGACCGGTCGCGGTCAGCCCCAGCATTTT. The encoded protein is CASTGTGRGQPQHF. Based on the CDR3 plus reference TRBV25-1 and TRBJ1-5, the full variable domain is EADIYQTPRYLVIGTGKKITLECSQTMGHDKMYWYQQDPGMELHLIHYSYGVNSTEKGDLSSESTVSRIRTEHFPLTLESARPSHTSQYLCASTGTGRGQPQHFGDGTRLSIL.

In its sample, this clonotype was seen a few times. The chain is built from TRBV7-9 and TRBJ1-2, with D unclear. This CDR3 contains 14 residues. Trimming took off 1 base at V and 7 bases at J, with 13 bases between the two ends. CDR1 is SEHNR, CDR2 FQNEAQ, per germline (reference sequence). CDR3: CASSLEDARGGYTF. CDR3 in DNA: TGTGCCAGCAGCTTAGAGGACGCTCGGGGTGGCTACACCTTC.

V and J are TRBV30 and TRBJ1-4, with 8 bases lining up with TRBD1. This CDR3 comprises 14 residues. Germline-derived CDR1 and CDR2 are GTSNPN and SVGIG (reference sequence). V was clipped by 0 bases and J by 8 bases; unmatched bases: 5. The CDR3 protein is CAWSVGTGREKLFF. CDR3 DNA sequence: TGTGCCTGGAGTGTTGGGACAGGTCGCGAAAAACTGTTTTTT.

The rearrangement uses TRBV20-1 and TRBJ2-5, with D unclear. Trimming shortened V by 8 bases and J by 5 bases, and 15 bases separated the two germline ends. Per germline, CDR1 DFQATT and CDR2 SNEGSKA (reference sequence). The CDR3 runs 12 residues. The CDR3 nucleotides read TGCAGTACAGCTTCCGGTTGGGAGACCCAGTACTTC. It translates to CSTASGWETQYF.

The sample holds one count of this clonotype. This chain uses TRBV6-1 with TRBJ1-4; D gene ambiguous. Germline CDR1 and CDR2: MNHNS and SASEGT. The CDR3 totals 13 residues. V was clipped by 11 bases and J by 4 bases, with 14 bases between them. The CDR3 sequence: CAAFDAGNEKLFF. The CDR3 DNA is TGTGCCGCATTCGACGCCGGTAATGAAAAACTGTTTTTT.

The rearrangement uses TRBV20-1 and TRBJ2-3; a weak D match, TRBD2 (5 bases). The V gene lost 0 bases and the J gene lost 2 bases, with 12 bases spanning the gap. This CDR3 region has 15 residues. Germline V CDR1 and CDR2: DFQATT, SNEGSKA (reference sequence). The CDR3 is CSARDVSVYTDTQYF. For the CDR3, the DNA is TGCAGTGCTAGAGATGTTAGCGTTTACACAGATACGCAGTATTTT.

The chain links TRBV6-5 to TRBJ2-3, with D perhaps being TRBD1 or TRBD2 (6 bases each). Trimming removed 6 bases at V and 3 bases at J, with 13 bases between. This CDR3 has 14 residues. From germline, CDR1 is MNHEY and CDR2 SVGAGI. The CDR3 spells CASREGVGTDTQYF. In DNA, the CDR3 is TGTGCCAGCAGGGAGGGGGTGGGGACAGATACGCAGTATTTT.

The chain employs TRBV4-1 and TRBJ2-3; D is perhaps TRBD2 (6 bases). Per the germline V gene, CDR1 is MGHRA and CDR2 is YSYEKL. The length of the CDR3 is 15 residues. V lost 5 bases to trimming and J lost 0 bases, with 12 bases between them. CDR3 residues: CASSWGDTSTDTQYF. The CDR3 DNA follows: TGCGCCAGCAGCTGGGGGGATACTAGCACAGATACGCAGTATTTT.

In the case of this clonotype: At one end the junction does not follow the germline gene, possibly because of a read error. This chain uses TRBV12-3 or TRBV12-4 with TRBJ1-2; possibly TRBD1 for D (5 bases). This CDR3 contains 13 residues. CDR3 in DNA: TGTGCCAGCAGTTTATACGGGGGGTATGACTACACCTTC. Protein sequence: CASSLYGGYDYTF.

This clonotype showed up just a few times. CDR3 in DNA: TGTGCCAGCAGTTACCTTGGGTCTAGCGGCTACGAGCAGTACTTC. Translated: CASSYLGSSGYEQYF. The chain joins TRBV6-5 to TRBJ2-7; TRBD2 agrees at 7 bases. This CDR3 has 15 amino acids. Germline lookup yields CDR1 MNHEY and CDR2 SVGAGI. The V gene end was trimmed by 2 bases and the J gene end by 3 bases; junction bases not matched to a gene: 7.

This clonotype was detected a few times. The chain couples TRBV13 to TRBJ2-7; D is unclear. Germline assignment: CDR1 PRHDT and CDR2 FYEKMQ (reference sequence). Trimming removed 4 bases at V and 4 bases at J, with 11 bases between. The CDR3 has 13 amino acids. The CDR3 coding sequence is TGTGCCAGCAGCTCGCGTGGAGCGTACGAGCAGTACTTC. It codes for CASSSRGAYEQYF.

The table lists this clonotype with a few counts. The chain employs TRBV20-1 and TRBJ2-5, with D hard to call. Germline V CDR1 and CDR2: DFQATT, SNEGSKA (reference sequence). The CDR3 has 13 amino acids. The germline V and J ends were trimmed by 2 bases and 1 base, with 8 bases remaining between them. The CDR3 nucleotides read TGCAGTGCTAGAATCCGATTCCAAGAGACCCAGTACTTC. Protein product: CSARIRFQETQYF.

This chain's CDR3 is CASSSRGGLSRETQYF. CDR3 DNA: TGTGCCAGCAGCTCCAGGGGAGGGCTTTCAAGAGAGACCCAGTACTTC. The genes are TRBV11-2 and TRBJ2-7; a possible D gene is TRBD2 (7 bases). The better agreement between TRBJ2-5 and the DNA end casts doubt on the J call. Germline V gene sequence: CDR1 SGHAT, CDR2 FQNNGV. The CDR3 totals 16 residues.

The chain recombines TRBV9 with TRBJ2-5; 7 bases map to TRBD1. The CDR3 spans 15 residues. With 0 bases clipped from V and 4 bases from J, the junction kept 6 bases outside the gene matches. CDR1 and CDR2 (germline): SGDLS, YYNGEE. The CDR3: CASSVVTGSRETQYF. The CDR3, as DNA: TGTGCCAGCAGCGTAGTGACAGGGAGTAGAGAGACCCAGTACTTC.

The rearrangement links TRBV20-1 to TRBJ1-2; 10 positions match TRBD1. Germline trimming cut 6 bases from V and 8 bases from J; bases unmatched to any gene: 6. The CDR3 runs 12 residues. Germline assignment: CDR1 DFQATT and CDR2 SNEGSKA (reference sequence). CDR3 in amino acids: CSAGTGVGGYTF. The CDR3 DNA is TGCAGTGCCGGGACAGGGGTGGGCGGCTACACCTTC.